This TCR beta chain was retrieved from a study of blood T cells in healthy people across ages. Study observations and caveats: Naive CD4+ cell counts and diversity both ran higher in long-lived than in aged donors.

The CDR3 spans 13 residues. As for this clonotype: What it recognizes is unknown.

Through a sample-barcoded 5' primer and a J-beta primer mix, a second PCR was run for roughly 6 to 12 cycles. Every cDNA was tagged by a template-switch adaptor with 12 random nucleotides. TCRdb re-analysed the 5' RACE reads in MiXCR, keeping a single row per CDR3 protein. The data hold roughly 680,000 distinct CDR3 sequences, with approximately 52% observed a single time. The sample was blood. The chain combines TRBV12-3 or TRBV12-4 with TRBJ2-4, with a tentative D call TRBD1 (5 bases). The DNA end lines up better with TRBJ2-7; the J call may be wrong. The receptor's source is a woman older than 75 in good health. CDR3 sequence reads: CASSWGSPYEQYF. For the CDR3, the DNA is TGTGCCAGCAGCTGGGGCAGTCCCTACGAGCAGTACTTC.